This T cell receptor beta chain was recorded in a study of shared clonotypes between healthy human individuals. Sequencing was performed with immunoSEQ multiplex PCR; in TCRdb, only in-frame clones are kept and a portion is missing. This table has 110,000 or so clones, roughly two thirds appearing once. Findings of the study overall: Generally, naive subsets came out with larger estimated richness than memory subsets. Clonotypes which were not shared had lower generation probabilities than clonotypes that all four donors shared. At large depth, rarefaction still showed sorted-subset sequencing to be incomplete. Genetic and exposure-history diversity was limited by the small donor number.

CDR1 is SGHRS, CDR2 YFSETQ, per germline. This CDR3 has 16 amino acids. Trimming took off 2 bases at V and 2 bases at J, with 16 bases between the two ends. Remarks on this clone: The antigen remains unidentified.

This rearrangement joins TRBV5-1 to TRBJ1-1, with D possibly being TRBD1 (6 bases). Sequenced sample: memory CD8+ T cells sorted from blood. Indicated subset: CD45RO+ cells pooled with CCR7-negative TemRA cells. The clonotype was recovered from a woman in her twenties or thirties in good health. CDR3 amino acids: CASSFTGRMENTEAFF. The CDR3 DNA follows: TGCGCCAGCAGCTTTACAGGGCGAATGGAAAACACTGAAGCTTTCTTT.